The clone carrying this T cell receptor beta chain was seen a few times. The antigen is not known. MiXCR was run by TCRdb on the 5' RACE reads, yielding one entry per CDR3 protein. The data show around 39,000 distinct CDR3 sequences, about 7.4% seen once. This specimen belongs to a study of early T cells in non-severe SARS-CoV-2 infection. Broader study findings: Missing private and CD4 specificities, VDJdb matching favored anti-spike CD8 responses.

The sample here was whole blood, taken at baseline. The sequence was collected from an adult who was a healthcare worker with PCR-confirmed SARS-CoV-2 infection or an uninfected control (not recorded which).

The CDR3 DNA is TGTGCCAGCAGCCCCGATCCTCCGCTATACAGCACAGATACGCAGTATTTT. It yields the protein CASSPDPPLYSTDTQYF. V usage is TRBV6-6 and J usage is TRBJ2-3; no firm D call. This CDR3 comprises 17 residues. The ends were cut back, 6 bases at V and 0 bases at J, with 19 bases in the middle. Germline CDR1 is MNHNY and CDR2 is SVGAGI (reference sequence).